This T cell receptor (beta chain) was documented in a study of cytomegalovirus exposure and HLA in healthy donors. This CDR3 spans 13 amino acids. V dropped 5 bases and J dropped 4; count of bases not matched to a gene: 4. Per germline, CDR1 MNHEY and CDR2 SMNVEV (reference sequence). Study-wide results and caveats: Investigators reported fewer than 200 TCR beta chains as tied to cytomegalovirus. Later analysis demonstrated an association between a missense DCLRE1C variant and TCR beta V- and J-gene trimming.

PCR was performed using 60 Vbeta and 13 Jbeta primers. Measured with immunoSEQ multiplex PCR; TCRdb has only the in-frame clones, and not every one. The sample includes 95,000 to 150,000 clones, under 20% seen only once; the top ten take roughly 2.7%. Details on this clone: Its antigen is currently unknown.

The receptor comes from a female donor in good health and CMV-seropositive. The chain uses TRBV27 and TRBJ2-5; TRBD1 matches 7 bases. Sequenced sample: PBMCs. This CDR3 reads CASSPTGRETQYF. CDR3 sequence (DNA): TGTGCCAGCAGTCCGACAGGGAGAGAGACCCAGTACTTC.